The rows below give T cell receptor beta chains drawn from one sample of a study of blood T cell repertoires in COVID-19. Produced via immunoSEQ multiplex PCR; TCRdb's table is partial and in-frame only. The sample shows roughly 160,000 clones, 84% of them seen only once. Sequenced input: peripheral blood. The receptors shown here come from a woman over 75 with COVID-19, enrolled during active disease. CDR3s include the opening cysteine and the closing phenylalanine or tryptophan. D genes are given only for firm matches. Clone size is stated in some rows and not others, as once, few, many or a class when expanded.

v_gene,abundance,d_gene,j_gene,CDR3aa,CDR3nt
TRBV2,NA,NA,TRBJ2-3,CASSEALLLDTQYF,TGTGCCAGCAGTGAAGCGCTCCTATTGGATACGCAGTATTTT
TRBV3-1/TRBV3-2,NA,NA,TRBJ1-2,CASSQALGGANYGYTF,TGTGCCAGCAGCCAAGCCCTCGGGGGTGCTAACTATGGCTACACCTTC
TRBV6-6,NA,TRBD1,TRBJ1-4,CASSTRGQSNEKLFF,TGTGCCAGCAGTACCCGGGGACAGTCAAATGAAAAACTGTTTTTT
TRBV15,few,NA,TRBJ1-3,CATSWGPGNTIYF,TGTGCCACCAGCTGGGGCCCTGGAAACACCATATATTTT
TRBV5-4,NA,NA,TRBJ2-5,CASSLTANQETQYF,TGTGCCAGCAGCCTGACAGCAAACCAAGAGACCCAGTACTTC
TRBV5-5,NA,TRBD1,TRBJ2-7,CASSFGQGIGEQYF,TGTGCCAGCAGCTTTGGACAGGGTATAGGGGAGCAGTACTTC
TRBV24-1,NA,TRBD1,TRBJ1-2,CATSDTRTGANGYTF,TGTGCCACCAGTGATACAAGGACAGGAGCGAATGGCTACACCTTC
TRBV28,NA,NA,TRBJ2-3,CASSLGGALDTQYF,TGTGCCAGCAGTTTAGGGGGGGCGCTTGATACGCAGTATTTT
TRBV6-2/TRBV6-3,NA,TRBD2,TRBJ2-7,CASSYSPLAGGHSYEQYF,TGTGCCAGCAGTTACTCACCACTAGCGGGGGGCCACTCCTACGAGCAGTACTTC
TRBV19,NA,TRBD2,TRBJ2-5,CASRMGLAGTQYF,TGTGCCAGTAGAATGGGACTAGCGGGGACCCAGTACTTC
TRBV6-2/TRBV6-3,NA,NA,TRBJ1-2,CASSYSGGVGYTF,TGTGCCAGCAGTTACTCGGGGGGAGTGGGCTACACCTTC
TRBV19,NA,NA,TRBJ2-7,CASSIISGSYEQYF,TGTGCCAGTAGTATAATTAGCGGCTCCTACGAGCAGTACTTC
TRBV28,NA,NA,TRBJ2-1,CASRPTRYEQFF,TGTGCCAGCAGGCCGACTAGGTATGAGCAGTTCTTC
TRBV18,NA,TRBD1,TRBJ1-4,CASSRTGGEEKLFF,TGTGCCAGCTCGCGGACAGGGGGCGAGGAAAAACTGTTTTTT
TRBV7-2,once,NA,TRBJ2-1,CASSPSGFSYNEQFF,TGTGCCAGCAGCCCCAGCGGGTTCTCCTACAATGAGCAGTTCTTC
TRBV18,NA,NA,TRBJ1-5,CASSPSRGGLGNQPQHF,TGTGCCAGCTCACCATCGAGGGGAGGATTAGGGAATCAGCCCCAGCATTTT
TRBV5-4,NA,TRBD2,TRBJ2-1,CASTLPGGSYNEQFF,TGTGCCAGCACCCTACCGGGAGGCTCCTACAATGAGCAGTTCTTC
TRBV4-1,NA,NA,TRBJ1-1,CASSRSGLGYTEAFF,TGCGCCAGCAGCCGGTCGGGACTCGGATACACTGAAGCTTTCTTT
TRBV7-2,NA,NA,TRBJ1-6,CASSLAAGCNSPLHF,TGTGCCAGCAGCTTAGCGGCAGGGTGTAATTCACCCCTCCACTTT
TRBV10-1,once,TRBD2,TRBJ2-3,CASSESSGSGTDTQYF,TGCGCCAGCAGTGAGAGTAGCGGGAGTGGCACAGATACGCAGTATTTT
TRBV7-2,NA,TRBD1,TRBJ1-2,CASSLVQGAGYGYTF,TGTGCCAGCAGCTTGGTTCAGGGGGCTGGCTATGGCTACACCTTC
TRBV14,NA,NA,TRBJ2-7,CASSQELASYEQYF,TGTGCCAGCAGCCAAGAACTAGCTAGCTACGAGCAGTACTTC
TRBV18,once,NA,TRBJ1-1,CASSQSEGTEAFF,TGTGCCAGCTCACAGTCGGAGGGGACTGAAGCTTTCTTT
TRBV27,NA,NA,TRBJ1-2,CASSLSGVHGYTF,TGTGCCAGCAGTTTATCCGGGGTTCATGGCTACACCTTC
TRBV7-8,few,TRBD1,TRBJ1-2,CASSLTLQGARGYTF,TGTGCCAGCAGCTTAACCCTCCAGGGGGCGCGGGGCTACACCTTC
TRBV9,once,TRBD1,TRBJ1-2,CASGQGLSYGYTF,TGTGCCAGCGGACAGGGCCTCTCCTATGGCTACACCTTC
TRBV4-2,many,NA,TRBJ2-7,CASSQEAAGKYEQYF,TGTGCCAGCAGCCAAGAGGCGGCAGGGAAGTACGAGCAGTACTTC
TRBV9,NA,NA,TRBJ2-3,CASSVDFHSVADTQYF,TGTGCCAGCAGCGTAGATTTTCATAGCGTCGCAGATACGCAGTATTTT
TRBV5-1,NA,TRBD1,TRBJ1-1,CASSLGQGANTEAFF,TGCGCCAGCAGCTTGGGACAGGGCGCGAACACTGAAGCTTTCTTT
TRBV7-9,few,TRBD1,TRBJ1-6,CASSLPGGSPLHF,TGTGCCAGCAGCCTCCCAGGGGGATCACCCCTCCACTTT
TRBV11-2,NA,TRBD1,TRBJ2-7,CASRGQGAYEQYF,TGTGCCAGCAGGGGACAGGGGGCCTACGAGCAGTACTTC
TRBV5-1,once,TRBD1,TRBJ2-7,CASSSRQGGYEQYF,TGCGCCAGCAGCTCCCGACAGGGTGGGTACGAGCAGTACTTC
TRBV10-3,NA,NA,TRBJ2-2,CAISEVRVGGELFF,TGTGCCATCAGTGAAGTCAGGGTTGGCGGGGAGCTGTTTTTT
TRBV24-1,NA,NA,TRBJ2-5,CATSDLRGTPETQYF,TGTGCCACCAGTGATTTGCGTGGGACTCCAGAGACCCAGTACTTC
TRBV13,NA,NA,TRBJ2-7,CASSRPQGTYEQYF,TGTGCCAGCAGCCGACCACAGGGCACCTACGAGCAGTACTTC
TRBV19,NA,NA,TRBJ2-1,CASQKPGVYNEQFF,TGTGCCAGTCAAAAGCCCGGGGTTTACAATGAGCAGTTCTTC
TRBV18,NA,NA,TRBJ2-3,CASSPSSDNTQYF,TGTGCCAGCTCACCAAGTAGCGACAATACGCAGTATTTT
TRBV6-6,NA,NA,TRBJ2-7,CASTSGAGRPYEQYF,TGTGCCAGCACCTCTGGGGCGGGGCGGCCCTACGAGCAGTACTTC
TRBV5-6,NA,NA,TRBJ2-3,CASSLGMTRGTDTQYF,TGTGCCAGCAGCTTGGGAATGACTCGTGGCACAGATACGCAGTATTTT
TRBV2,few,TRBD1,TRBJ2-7,CASSYFSTGGEQYF,TGTGCCAGCAGTTACTTTTCGACAGGGGGCGAGCAGTACTTC
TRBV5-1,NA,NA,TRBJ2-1,CASSGRSYNEQFF,TGCGCCAGCAGCGGGAGGTCGTACAATGAGCAGTTCTTC
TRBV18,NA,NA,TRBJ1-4,CASSHQRWTANEKLFF,TGTGCCAGCTCGCATCAAAGGTGGACAGCTAATGAAAAACTGTTTTTT